Listed here are 29 T cell receptor beta chains from one sample, sequenced in a study of T cells after yellow fever vaccination. MiXCR, run by TCRdb on the 5' RACE reads, gives a single entry per CDR3 protein. The table includes about 310,000 distinct CDR3 sequences, around 4% detected once. Source: PBMCs, taken on the day of the yellow fever booster vaccination. The receptors were sampled from a man between 18 and 29 years old who received the YFV17D yellow fever vaccine.

This clonotype occurred a few times. This chain joins TRBV5-4 and TRBJ2-4, with a possible D match to TRBD2 (5 bases). The CDR3 sequence is 16 residues long. CDR1 SGHNT and CDR2 YYREEE come from the germline V gene (reference sequence). V dropped 4 bases and J dropped 2 bases, with 16 bases sitting between them. CDR3 DNA sequence: TGTGCCAGCAGCAACCCAGGACTTCGTACCAAAAACATTCAGTACTTC. Its protein is CASSNPGLRTKNIQYF.

The sample holds a few counts of this clonotype. The chain joins TRBV20-1 to TRBJ1-2, with D possibly being TRBD1 (5 bases). The length of the CDR3 is 15 residues. V shed 5 bases and J shed 0 bases, with 16 bases lying between them. Germline CDR1 reads DFQATT; CDR2 reads SNEGSKA (reference sequence). The CDR3 coding sequence is TGCAGTGCTGACGGGACCGCCCTCCCTAACTATGGCTACACCTTC. It encodes CSADGTALPNYGYTF.

This sequence joins TRBV7-9 and TRBJ2-1; D may be TRBD2 (6 bases). Germline-derived CDR1 and CDR2 are SEHNR and FQNEAQ (reference sequence). The CDR3 runs 16 residues. V was shortened by 1 base and J by 4 bases, with 14 bases between the two germline ends. The CDR3 nucleotides read TGTGCCAGCAGCTTAGAGGCCGTCGGGGGATACAATGAGCAGTTCTTC. As protein: CASSLEAVGGYNEQFF.

This clonotype was observed many times. This chain connects TRBV6-5 to TRBJ2-7; tentatively, D is TRBD1 or TRBD2 (5 bases each). The germline CDR1 and CDR2 sequences are MNHEY and SVGAGI. CDR3 length: 13 amino acids. The germline V and J ends were trimmed by 0 bases and 4 bases, with 7 bases remaining between them. CDR3 protein: CASSYSRGYEQYF. The CDR3 nucleotides are TGTGCCAGCAGTTACTCGAGGGGTTACGAGCAGTACTTC.

This clonotype was recorded a few times. An end of the junction does not agree with germline; a read error may underlie this. The chain employs TRBV7-7 and TRBJ2-3; D is unclear. The CDR3 is 14 residues long. From germline, CDR1 is SSHAT and CDR2 FNYEAQ (reference sequence). This chain's CDR3 is CASSTGWGTDTQYF. The CDR3 DNA sequence: TGTGCTAGCAGCACCGGCTGGGGCACAGATACGCAGTATTTT.

This clonotype was observed many times. The gene calls are TRBV4-2 and TRBJ1-6; D gene ambiguous. The CDR3 has 16 residues. CDR1 is LGHNA and CDR2 is YNFKEQ in the germline V gene. Trimming shortened V by 0 bases and J by 2 bases, and 8 bases separated the two germline ends. This CDR3 is CASSQDLAAYNSPLHF. DNA for the CDR3: TGTGCCAGCAGCCAAGATTTGGCAGCCTATAATTCACCCCTCCACTTT.

There are a few counts of this clonotype. This chain uses TRBV6-1 with TRBJ2-3; maybe TRBD1 (6 bases). V lost 7 bases and J 9 bases, leaving 11 bases between the germline ends. Per the germline V gene, CDR1 is MNHNS and CDR2 is SASEGT. The CDR3 covers 11 residues. CDR3 residues: CASTAGETQYF. CDR3 nucleotide sequence: TGTGCCAGCACCGCAGGGGAGACGCAGTATTTT.

This clonotype was seen ten or more times. J is TRBJ2-7 and V is TRBV10-3; D is perhaps TRBD1 (7 bases). V was cut by 10 bases and J by 6 bases, with 16 bases left in between. There are 12 residues in the CDR3. CDR1 and CDR2 (germline): ENHRY, SYGVKD. CDR3 amino acids: CATRRDRGEQYV. The CDR3 DNA is TGTGCCACCAGGAGGGACAGAGGCGAGCAGTACGTC.

This clonotype was observed at least ten times. The J gene is TRBJ2-5, the V gene TRBV12-3 or TRBV12-4; no definite D call. The ends were cut back, 3 bases at V and 3 bases at J, with 11 bases in the middle. CDR3 length: 14 residues. The CDR3 coding sequence is TGTGCCAGCAGTTTGCAGAATCCGGAAGAGACCCAGTACTTC. It yields the protein CASSLQNPEETQYF.

The chain has TRBV27 and TRBJ1-1; no clear D. V was trimmed by 7 bases and J by 1 base, leaving 10 bases between them. The V gene's germline CDR1 is MNHEY and CDR2 SMNVEV (reference sequence). The CDR3 loop spans 13 amino acids. The CDR3 nucleotides read TGTGCCAGCACCTCGACGGGGAACACTGAAGCTTTCTTT. Translation: CASTSTGNTEAFF.

V is TRBV11-2 and J is TRBJ2-2; no reliable D call. The germline V and J ends were trimmed by 2 bases and 4 bases, with 5 bases remaining between them. Germline V gene sequence: CDR1 SGHAT, CDR2 FQNNGV. The CDR3 runs 13 residues. The CDR3 sequence: CASSLPSTGELFF. The CDR3 DNA sequence: TGTGCCAGCAGCTTACCTAGCACCGGGGAGCTGTTTTTT.

The table lists this clonotype with many counts. The chain couples TRBV18 to TRBJ2-3; 8 nucleotides line up with TRBD2. The CDR3 totals 19 residues. The V gene's germline CDR1 is KGHSH and CDR2 LQKENI. V was pared by 6 bases and J by 0 bases, with 17 bases of the junction left unmatched. The CDR3 DNA reads as TGTGCCAGCTCGCATAGCTACAGCGGGGGAGCTCCTAGCACAGATACGCAGTATTTT. It specifies CASSHSYSGGAPSTDTQYF.

This clonotype was counted a few times. V and J are TRBV3-1 and TRBJ1-2; D is possibly TRBD1 (5 bases). The length of the CDR3 is 12 residues. Germline lookup yields CDR1 LGHDT and CDR2 YNNKEL (reference sequence). Trimming took off 1 base at V and 7 bases at J, with 7 bases between the two ends. CDR3 in DNA: TGTGCCAGCAGCCAAGGGGGCGCTGGCTACACCTTC. Its translation: CASSQGGAGYTF.

The sample holds many counts of this clonotype. The chain joins TRBV6-1 to TRBJ2-6; perhaps TRBD2 as D (6 bases). The germline V and J ends were trimmed by 9 bases and 2 bases, with 14 bases remaining between them. The CDR3 has 15 residues. From germline, CDR1 is MNHNS and CDR2 SASEGT. The CDR3 coding sequence is TGTGCCAGTATCCCTGGGGAGGCTGGGGCCAACGTCCTGACTTTC. As protein: CASIPGEAGANVLTF.

This clonotype was found many times. The chain joins TRBV9 to TRBJ2-3; a possible D gene is TRBD2 (5 bases). V lost 0 bases, J lost 6 bases, and 11 bases lay in between. The germline CDR1 and CDR2 sequences are SGDLS and YYNGEE. The CDR3 covers 14 residues. The CDR3 DNA sequence: TGTGCCAGCAGCGTAGCTACTAGTGGGGATACGCAGTATTTT. Translating gives CASSVATSGDTQYF.

The table lists this clonotype with many counts. The CDR3 loop reads CASSFDTIGEMNTEAFF. Written as DNA, the CDR3 is TGTGCCAGCAGTTTTGACACCATCGGCGAAATGAACACTGAAGCTTTCTTT. V and J are TRBV12-3 or TRBV12-4 and TRBJ1-1, with no clear D. Trimming stripped 3 bases from V and 0 bases from J, with 17 bases between. CDR3 length: 17 residues.

This clonotype has ten or more counts. The V and J genes are TRBV7-2 and TRBJ2-3; 12 bases align to TRBD2. After removal of 1 base from V and 4 bases from J, the junction contained 9 bases not matched to a gene. The CDR3 totals 18 residues. Germline loops: CDR1 SGHTA, CDR2 FQGNSA. CDR3 DNA: TGTGCCAGCAGCTTAGAAGCTAGCGGGGGGGCCAGCTCAGATACGCAGTATTTT. It encodes CASSLEASGGASSDTQYF.

The J gene is TRBJ1-1, the V gene TRBV7-9; possibly TRBD1 for D (5 bases). The CDR3 consists of 16 residues. V lost 0 bases to trimming and J lost 6 bases, with 17 bases between them. From germline, CDR1 is SEHNR and CDR2 FQNEAQ (reference sequence). CDR3 loop: CASSLALGGTWAEAFF. The CDR3 DNA reads TGTGCCAGCAGCTTAGCTCTTGGGGGAACGTGGGCTGAAGCTTTCTTT.

Ten or more counts support this clonotype. This sequence joins TRBV7-7 and TRBJ2-1; 9 nucleotides match TRBD2. V lost 5 bases, J lost 9 bases, and 5 bases stayed unmatched. The CDR3 extends over 13 amino acids. Germline V gives CDR1 SSHAT, CDR2 FNYEAQ (reference sequence). The CDR3 nucleotides read TGTGCCAGCAGCAGGACTAGCGAGGCTGAGCAGTTCTTC. Amino acids: CASSRTSEAEQFF.

This clonotype was picked up a small number of times. Germline is not matched at one junction end, which may reflect a read error. The V and J genes are TRBV4-1 and TRBJ2-2; tentative D call: TRBD2 (5 bases). CDR1 and CDR2 from the germline V gene are MGHRA and YSYEKL. This CDR3 is 15 amino acids long. The CDR3 DNA reads TGCGCCAGCAGCCAATCCCGGGAAAACATCGGGGAGCTGTTTTTT. Protein product: CASSQSRENIGELFF.

There are many counts of this clonotype. The chain combines TRBV28 with TRBJ1-5; 9 nucleotides line up with TRBD1. The CDR3 runs to 16 residues. J lost 6 bases, V lost 2 bases, and 8 bases had no gene match. The germline V gene encodes CDR1 MDHEN and CDR2 SYDVKM. CDR3 protein: CASSLLWGQGRQPQHF. The CDR3 DNA follows: TGTGCCAGCAGTTTACTCTGGGGACAGGGACGTCAGCCCCAGCATTTT. The full variable domain, in which reference TRBV28 and TRBJ1-5 provide the parts outside the CDR3, is DVKVTQSSRYLVKRTGEKVFLECVQDMDHENMFWYRQDPGLGLRLIYFSYDVKMKEKGDIPEGYSVSREKKERFSLILESASTNQTSMYLCASSLLWGQGRQPQHFGDGTRLSIL.

In its sample, this clonotype was seen many times. The chain combines TRBV4-3 with TRBJ2-2, with D possibly being TRBD2 (5 bases). This CDR3 has 15 residues. V was trimmed by 1 base and J by 6 bases, leaving 12 bases between them. Per the germline V gene, CDR1 is LGHNA and CDR2 is YSLEER. The CDR3, as DNA: TGCGCCAGCAGCCAAGGGTGGAGGCAGGCCGGGGAGCTGTTTTTT. Its protein product is CASSQGWRQAGELFF.

In this sample, this clonotype turned up a few times. The chain joins TRBV3-1 to TRBJ1-6; a possible D gene is TRBD1 (6 bases). Germline V lookup: CDR1 LGHDT, CDR2 YNNKEL (reference sequence). The CDR3 consists of 15 residues. Trimming stripped 4 bases from V and 6 bases from J, with 13 bases between. CDR3 protein: CASSRGDRRNSPLHF. The CDR3 nucleotides read TGTGCCAGCAGCCGGGGTGACAGGCGTAATTCACCCCTCCACTTT. Filled out from reference TRBV3-1 and TRBJ1-6, the complete variable domain reads DTAVSQTPKYLVTQMGNDKSIKCEQNLGHDTMYWYKQDSKKFLKIMFSYNNKELIINETVPNRFSPKSPDKAHLNLHINSLELGDSAVYFCASSRGDRRNSPLHFGNGTRLTVT.

This clonotype was recorded many times. The gene calls are TRBV24-1 and TRBJ2-1; D is unresolved. Germline V lookup: CDR1 KGHDR, CDR2 SFDVKD. CDR3 length equals 13 residues. Between the trimmed V and J ends, which lost 1 base and 5 bases, there was a span of 5 bases. The CDR3 here is CATSDFTHNEQFF. CDR3 DNA: TGTGCCACCAGTGATTTTACCCACAATGAGCAGTTCTTC.

The sample holds many counts of this clonotype. CDR3 nucleotides: TGTGCCAGCAGTTTATCCGAGCGGCAGTACGTC. Its translation is CASSLSERQYV. The rearrangement uses TRBV12-3 or TRBV12-4 and TRBJ2-7; D gene uncertain. This CDR3 region has 11 residues. V was trimmed by 2 bases and J by 9 bases, leaving 8 bases between them.

The table lists this clonotype with many counts. The chain carries TRBV5-6 and TRBJ1-1; D not certain. The V gene lost 2 bases and the J gene lost 0 bases, with 5 bases spanning the gap. The germline V gene has CDR1 SGHDT and CDR2 YYEEEE. The CDR3 has 13 residues. The CDR3 loop is CASSLNMNTEAFF. The CDR3 DNA follows: TGTGCCAGCAGCTTAAACATGAACACTGAAGCTTTCTTT.

This clonotype has a count of ten or more. CDR3 sequence: CAISESGQGTLETQYF. The CDR3 coding sequence is TGTGCCATCAGTGAGTCGGGACAGGGAACTCTCGAGACCCAGTACTTC. The chain has TRBV10-3 and TRBJ2-5, with TRBD1 matching 9 bases. V was clipped by 0 bases and J by 5 bases; unmatched bases: 7. The CDR3 is 16 amino acids. Germline loops: CDR1 ENHRY, CDR2 SYGVKD.

This rearrangement joins TRBV5-1 to TRBJ2-3; 7 bases align to TRBD2. V lost 5 bases, J lost 2 bases, and 8 bases stayed unmatched. Germline lookup yields CDR1 SGHRS and CDR2 YFSETQ. The CDR3 length is 15 residues. The CDR3 reads CASRWGGLTTDTQYF. For the CDR3, the DNA is TGCGCCAGCAGATGGGGGGGACTAACCACAGATACGCAGTATTTT.

The table lists this clonotype with many counts. The CDR3 spells CASSQAGGSYNEQFF. CDR3 coding DNA: TGCGCCAGCAGCCAAGCGGGGGGCTCCTACAATGAGCAGTTCTTC. The genes are TRBV4-1 and TRBJ2-1; TRBD2 aligns across 7 bases. Germline loops: CDR1 MGHRA, CDR2 YSYEKL. With V trimmed by 1 base and J by 0 bases, 0 bases remained unmatched. This CDR3 region has 15 residues.